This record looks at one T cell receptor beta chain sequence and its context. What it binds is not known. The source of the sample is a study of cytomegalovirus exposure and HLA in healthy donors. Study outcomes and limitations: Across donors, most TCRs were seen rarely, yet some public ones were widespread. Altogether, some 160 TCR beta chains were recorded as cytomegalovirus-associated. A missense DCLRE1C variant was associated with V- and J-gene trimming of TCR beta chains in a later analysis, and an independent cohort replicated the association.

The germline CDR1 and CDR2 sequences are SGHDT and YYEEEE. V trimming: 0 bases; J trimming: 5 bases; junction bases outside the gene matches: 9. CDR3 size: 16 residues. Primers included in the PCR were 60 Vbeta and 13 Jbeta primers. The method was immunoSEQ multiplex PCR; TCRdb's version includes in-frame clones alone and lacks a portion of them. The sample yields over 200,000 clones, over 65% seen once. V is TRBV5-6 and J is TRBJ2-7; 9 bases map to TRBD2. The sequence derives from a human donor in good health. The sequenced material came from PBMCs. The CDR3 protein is CASSLGWGGTSHEQYF. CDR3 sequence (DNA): TGTGCCAGCAGCTTGGGTTGGGGAGGGACTAGCCACGAGCAGTACTTC.